One sample yielded the 3 T cell receptor beta chains listed below, sequenced in a study of blood T cell repertoires in COVID-19 (dated by TCRdb to 2019 to 2021). Preparation of the library involved the immunoSEQ multiplex PCR assay. Imported from immuneACCESS, the table was reduced by TCRdb to in-frame sequences with V and J called. These copies leave out some clones; in studies compared against another copy, an unresolved V gene accounts for under half, and the cause of the remainder is not known. Present in this sample are roughly 380,000 clones, about nine tenths of which were seen just once. Together, the top ten hold under 2% of the sample. The sequenced sample was peripheral blood. The origin of the receptors is a woman in her 40s with COVID-19, enrolled during active disease.

The V call is TRBV2, the J call TRBJ2-2; 12 nucleotides agree with TRBD2. This CDR3 has 17 residues. Germline-derived CDR1 and CDR2 are SNHLY and FYNNEI. The V and J ends lost 6 bases and 1 base, in that order; junction bases with no gene match: 6. This chain's CDR3 is CASSTTSGGLNTGELFF. The DNA for the CDR3 is TGTGCCAGCAGCACTACTAGCGGGGGGCTGAACACCGGGGAGCTGTTTTTT.

Only a few counts were recorded for this clone. This sequence joins TRBV4-2 and TRBJ1-1; the D gene is possibly TRBD1 (5 bases). CDR3 length: 15 residues. The germline CDR1 and CDR2 sequences are LGHNA and YNFKEQ. Trimming took off 1 base at V and 0 bases at J, with 9 bases between the two ends. CDR3 nucleotide sequence: TGTGCCAGCAGCCAAGTTACAGGTTTGAACACTGAAGCTTTCTTT. It codes for CASSQVTGLNTEAFF.

V gene TRBV6-6 combines with J gene TRBJ2-1; perhaps TRBD2 as D (6 bases). Per germline, CDR1 MNHNY and CDR2 SVGAGI (reference sequence). There are 16 residues in the CDR3. Trimming stripped 2 bases from V and 5 bases from J, with 16 bases between. Here the CDR3 DNA reads TGTGCCAGCAGTTACAGCAGCGGGTTCCGGAACAATGAGCAGTTCTTC. Translation: CASSYSSGFRNNEQFF.